Listed below are T cell receptor beta chains from one sample, sequenced in a study of cytomegalovirus exposure and HLA in healthy donors. The table came from immunoSEQ multiplex PCR; TCRdb's copy has only in-frame clones and leaves some out. The repertoire consists of around 45,000 clones, with approximately 67% occurring once and the leading ten covering roughly 6.5%. The sequencing sample was made of PBMCs. The receptors were gathered from a man younger than 45 in good health and CMV-seronegative. Both conserved end residues are part of each CDR3. The D gene is left open where the match is weak. Clone size is given for some rows only: seen once, a few or many times, or a class if the clone is expanded.

clone_size: NA
j_call: TRBJ2-5
v_call: TRBV18
d_call: TRBD2
cdr3_aa: CASSPPSGETQYF
cdr3_nt: TGTGCCAGCTCACCTCCTAGCGGGGAGACCCAGTACTTC

clone_size: NA
j_call: TRBJ2-5
v_call: TRBV2
d_call: NA
cdr3_aa: CASSQGPDPVKTQYF
cdr3_nt: TGTGCCAGCAGTCAGGGGCCCGATCCAGTAAAGACCCAGTACTTC

clone_size: few
j_call: TRBJ2-7
v_call: TRBV25-1
d_call: NA
cdr3_aa: CASSGSEGVSYEQYF
cdr3_nt: TGTGCCAGCAGTGGGTCAGAGGGAGTATCATACGAGCAGTACTTC

clone_size: NA
j_call: TRBJ2-3
v_call: TRBV5-4
d_call: TRBD1
cdr3_aa: CASSIYSTGGADTQYF
cdr3_nt: TGTGCCAGCAGCATATATTCGACAGGGGGCGCAGATACGCAGTATTTT

clone_size: NA
j_call: TRBJ2-1
v_call: TRBV11-2
d_call: TRBD2
cdr3_aa: CASSLALAGGGEQFF
cdr3_nt: TGTGCCAGCAGCTTAGCGTTAGCGGGAGGCGGTGAGCAGTTCTTC

clone_size: few
j_call: TRBJ1-5
v_call: TRBV5-6
d_call: TRBD1
cdr3_aa: CASSFRQGGNQPQHF
cdr3_nt: TGTGCCAGCAGCTTCCGACAGGGTGGTAATCAGCCCCAGCATTTT

clone_size: NA
j_call: TRBJ1-4
v_call: TRBV5-1
d_call: TRBD1
cdr3_aa: CASSPGTDREKLFF
cdr3_nt: TGCGCCAGCAGCCCCGGGACAGATCGCGAAAAACTGTTTTTT

clone_size: NA
j_call: TRBJ1-4
v_call: TRBV6-1
d_call: TRBD1
cdr3_aa: CASHKGEQGGEKLFF
cdr3_nt: TGTGCCAGTCATAAGGGGGAACAGGGGGGCGAAAAACTGTTTTTT

clone_size: NA
j_call: TRBJ1-2
v_call: TRBV6-6
d_call: TRBD1
cdr3_aa: CASSYTGALHNYGYTF
cdr3_nt: TGTGCCAGCAGTTACACAGGGGCGCTACATAACTATGGCTACACCTTC

clone_size: once
j_call: TRBJ1-1
v_call: TRBV6-4
d_call: NA
cdr3_aa: CASSDSDSAFEAFF
cdr3_nt: TGTGCCAGCAGTGACTCGGACAGCGCCTTTGAAGCTTTCTTT

clone_size: NA
j_call: TRBJ2-7
v_call: TRBV5-1
d_call: TRBD2
cdr3_aa: CASSLGLAGVIEQYF
cdr3_nt: TGCGCCAGCAGCTTGGGGCTAGCGGGAGTCATCGAGCAGTACTTC

clone_size: NA
j_call: TRBJ2-7
v_call: TRBV6-5
d_call: NA
cdr3_aa: CASSYSPSSYEQYF
cdr3_nt: TGTGCCAGCAGTTACTCCCCCAGCTCCTACGAGCAGTACTTC

clone_size: NA
j_call: TRBJ2-7
v_call: TRBV6-5
d_call: NA
cdr3_aa: CASSYSGPGNEQYF
cdr3_nt: TGTGCCAGCAGTTACTCTGGCCCGGGAAACGAGCAGTACTTC

clone_size: NA
j_call: TRBJ2-7
v_call: TRBV4-2
d_call: TRBD2
cdr3_aa: CASSQVASGRPSYYEQYF
cdr3_nt: TGTGCCAGCAGCCAAGTGGCTAGCGGGAGGCCTTCTTACTACGAGCAGTACTTC

clone_size: NA
j_call: TRBJ1-5
v_call: TRBV7-9
d_call: NA
cdr3_aa: CASSPGGGSNQPQHF
cdr3_nt: TGTGCCAGCAGCCCCGGGGGTGGTAGCAATCAGCCCCAGCATTTT

clone_size: NA
j_call: TRBJ1-1
v_call: TRBV7-6
d_call: NA
cdr3_aa: CASSAVPGGVETEAFF
cdr3_nt: TGTGCCAGCAGCGCCGTTCCGGGGGGTGTCGAAACTGAAGCTTTCTTT

clone_size: NA
j_call: TRBJ2-7
v_call: TRBV7-9
d_call: TRBD2
cdr3_aa: CASSSSGRPSYEQYF
cdr3_nt: TGTGCCAGCAGCTCGAGCGGGAGGCCCTCTTACGAGCAGTACTTC

clone_size: NA
j_call: TRBJ1-2
v_call: TRBV6-5
d_call: NA
cdr3_aa: CASSPSNYGYTF
cdr3_nt: TGTGCCAGCAGTCCCAGTAACTATGGCTACACCTTC

clone_size: NA
j_call: TRBJ2-5
v_call: TRBV29-1
d_call: TRBD1
cdr3_aa: CSVGQGSGQETQYF
cdr3_nt: TGCAGCGTTGGACAGGGCTCAGGCCAAGAGACCCAGTACTTC

clone_size: once
j_call: TRBJ2-3
v_call: TRBV7-6
d_call: NA
cdr3_aa: CASSLWAGRSTDTQYF
cdr3_nt: TGTGCCAGCAGCTTATGGGCGGGTCGTAGCACAGATACGCAGTATTTT

clone_size: NA
j_call: TRBJ2-1
v_call: TRBV6-1
d_call: TRBD2
cdr3_aa: CASSPLAGSANEQFF
cdr3_nt: TGTGCCAGCAGTCCCCTAGCGGGGTCTGCAAATGAGCAGTTCTTC

clone_size: NA
j_call: TRBJ1-2
v_call: TRBV5-6
d_call: TRBD1
cdr3_aa: CASSSWDREGGYTF
cdr3_nt: TGTGCCAGCAGCTCCTGGGACAGGGAAGGGGGCTACACCTTC

clone_size: NA
j_call: TRBJ1-6
v_call: TRBV6-1
d_call: TRBD1
cdr3_aa: CASSGPETGEENSPLHF
cdr3_nt: TGTGCCAGCAGTGGACCTGAGACAGGGGAGGAGAATTCACCCCTCCACTTT

clone_size: NA
j_call: TRBJ2-5
v_call: TRBV5-4
d_call: NA
cdr3_aa: CASSLESETQYF
cdr3_nt: TGTGCCAGCAGCTTGGAAAGCGAGACCCAGTACTTC

clone_size: NA
j_call: TRBJ1-5
v_call: TRBV19
d_call: TRBD1
cdr3_aa: CASSIGTGDGNQPQHF
cdr3_nt: TGTGCCAGTAGTATCGGGACAGGGGACGGCAATCAGCCCCAGCATTTT

clone_size: NA
j_call: TRBJ2-2
v_call: TRBV10-2
d_call: NA
cdr3_aa: CASKGEMNTGELFF
cdr3_nt: TGCGCCAGCAAGGGGGAGATGAACACCGGGGAGCTGTTTTTT

clone_size: few
j_call: TRBJ1-2
v_call: TRBV10-1
d_call: NA
cdr3_aa: CASSEHQGSDYGYTF
cdr3_nt: TGCGCCAGCAGTGAGCACCAGGGCTCTGACTATGGCTACACCTTC

clone_size: once
j_call: TRBJ1-2
v_call: TRBV7-8
d_call: TRBD1
cdr3_aa: CASSQGDRDYGYTF
cdr3_nt: TGTGCCAGCAGCCAAGGGGACAGGGACTATGGCTACACCTTC

clone_size: NA
j_call: TRBJ1-2
v_call: TRBV7-9
d_call: NA
cdr3_aa: CASSFGGSNYGYTF
cdr3_nt: TGTGCCAGCAGCTTCGGAGGGTCTAACTATGGCTACACCTTC

clone_size: few
j_call: TRBJ2-7
v_call: TRBV7-8
d_call: NA
cdr3_aa: CASRDFNSYEQYF
cdr3_nt: TGTGCCAGCCGGGACTTCAACTCCTACGAGCAGTACTTC

clone_size: NA
j_call: TRBJ2-2
v_call: TRBV2
d_call: TRBD1
cdr3_aa: CASSTQGARNTGELFF
cdr3_nt: TGTGCCAGCAGTACGCAGGGGGCGAGGAACACCGGGGAGCTGTTTTTT

clone_size: NA
j_call: TRBJ2-5
v_call: TRBV30
d_call: TRBD2
cdr3_aa: CAWSGGSRETQYF
cdr3_nt: TGTGCCTGGAGCGGCGGGAGTCGAGAGACCCAGTACTTC